Following are 8 T cell receptor beta chains from one sample sequenced in a study of PD-1 blockade in classical Hodgkin lymphoma. Data came from immunoSEQ multiplex PCR; TCRdb stores just in-frame clones and leaves some out. This sample has roughly 81,000 clones, with approximately 91% found just once. All trial patients relapsed after autologous stem cell transplantation. Sample: peripheral blood mononuclear cells (PBMCs), taken before the second cycle of nivolumab. The receptors were sampled from a human donor with classical Hodgkin lymphoma.

Turning to this clone: The junction does not match germline at one end; this may be a read error. The V call is TRBV2, the J call TRBJ2-7; no reliable D call. Germline V gives CDR1 SNHLY, CDR2 FYNNEI. The CDR3 consists of 10 residues. The CDR3 nucleotides read TGTGCCAGCAGTGAGTACGAGCTGTACTTC. Translating gives CASSEYELYF.

This clone was recorded once. The rearrangement uses TRBV30 and TRBJ2-3; 10 positions match TRBD1. V trimming: 1 base; J trimming: 0 bases; junction bases outside the gene matches: 4. This CDR3 contains 16 residues. The germline V gene has CDR1 GTSNPN and CDR2 SVGIG (reference sequence). CDR3 residues: CAWSDDRGRSTDTQYF. The CDR3 DNA reads as TGTGCCTGGAGTGATGACAGGGGGCGAAGCACAGATACGCAGTATTTT.

This clone occurred once. The rearrangement uses TRBV6-1 and TRBJ2-5, with 11 bases identical to TRBD1. Unmatched junction bases numbered 5, after V lost 7 bases and J lost 4 bases. This CDR3 has 14 residues. CDR1 and CDR2 from the germline V gene are MNHNS and SASEGT. CDR3 in amino acids: CASKRTGGGETQYF. CDR3 DNA sequence: TGTGCCAGCAAAAGGACAGGGGGCGGAGAGACCCAGTACTTC.

This chain connects TRBV7-6 to TRBJ2-7, with a possible D match to TRBD1 (5 bases). CDR3 length equals 14 residues. Germline V gene sequence: CDR1 SGHVS, CDR2 FNYEAQ. V dropped 5 bases and J dropped 6 bases, with 17 bases sitting between them. CDR3 amino acids: CASSPSTGQGEQYF. In nucleotides, the CDR3 is TGTGCCAGCAGCCCCTCCACTGGGCAGGGCGAGCAGTACTTC.

This clone was counted between two and nine times. The chain is built from TRBV5-1 and TRBJ2-5; TRBD1 is a possible D gene (6 bases). In germline, CDR1 is SGHRS, CDR2 YFSETQ. The V and J ends lost 4 bases and 5 bases respectively, with 12 bases between them. The CDR3 loop spans 13 amino acids. The CDR3 bases are TGCGCCAGCAGCAGGGACACATTGGAGACCCAGTACTTC. Translation gives CASSRDTLETQYF. Supplemented by reference TRBV5-1 and TRBJ2-5, the full variable domain reads KAGVTQTPRYLIKTRGQQVTLSCSPISGHRSVSWYQQTPGQGLQFLFEYFSETQRNKGNFPGRFSGRQFSNSRSEMNVSTLELGDSALYLCASSRDTLETQYFGPGTRLLVL.

The chain uses TRBV5-6 and TRBJ1-1; 10 bases align to TRBD1. The trim removed 5 bases at V and 5 bases at J, leaving 9 bases unmatched. This CDR3 has 15 amino acids. Germline V gives CDR1 SGHDT, CDR2 YYEEEE. DNA of the CDR3: TGTGCCAGCAGTTCCGGGACAGGGGTAGGAACTGAAGCTTTCTTT. Translating it yields CASSSGTGVGTEAFF.

The chain combines TRBV27 with TRBJ2-2, with TRBD1 matching over 10 bases. CDR1 is MNHEY and CDR2 is SMNVEV in the germline V gene (reference sequence). This CDR3 has 16 residues. V dropped 5 bases and J dropped 1; count of bases not matched to a gene: 4. The CDR3 bases are TGTGCCAGCAGTGACCGGGACAGGGGGAACACCGGGGAGCTGTTTTTT. It translates to CASSDRDRGNTGELFF.

V and J are TRBV19 and TRBJ2-7; 9 positions agree with TRBD2. The CDR3 is 16 residues long. Germline V gives CDR1 LNHDA, CDR2 SQIVND (reference sequence). The J segment lost 5 bases and the V segment lost 9 bases, leaving 17 bases of the junction unmatched. CDR3: CASNGFGSGRTDEQYF. DNA of the CDR3: TGTGCCAGCAACGGGTTTGGTAGCGGGAGAACGGACGAGCAGTACTTC.